This T cell receptor (beta chain) is from a study of T cell therapy after organ transplantation. Study background: Therapy products were autologous CMV-specific T cells, peptide-expanded for about 2 weeks. Study-wide results and limits: Low CD8+ T cell yield possibly reduced coverage, hiding nonresponder expansions. Post-therapy reconstitution appeared to include transferred and endogenous clonotypes.

Stated time point: 20-29 weeks after completion of therapy. Patients were solid-organ transplant recipients with drug-resistant or recurrent cytomegalovirus. Trimming took off 3 bases at V and 4 bases at J, with 10 bases between the two ends. The CDR3 sequence is 13 residues long. Germline-derived CDR1 and CDR2 are SGDLS and YYNGEE. With regard to this clone: What it binds is unknown.

Some clones are missing from TCRdb's copy, which holds only in-frame ones; the method was immunoSEQ multiplex PCR. The profile covers around 20,000 clones, with over 80% appearing a single time and under 45% taken by the ten largest. This clonotype was sampled from a human patient who had received a solid organ transplant and had CMV disease. Some of these T cells may belong to the graft donor. The source was CD8+ T cells from blood, collected after autologous CMV-specific T cell therapy. The chain uses TRBV9 and TRBJ1-1; D is unclear. CDR3 sequence: CASSEPDGTEAFF. As DNA, the CDR3 is TGTGCCAGCAGCGAACCGGATGGCACTGAAGCTTTCTTT.